This is a list of T cell receptor beta chains from one sample in a study of blood T cell repertoires in COVID-19. The protocol was immunoSEQ multiplex PCR, while the TCRdb copy is restricted to in-frame clones and leaves out a portion. The sample includes around 100,000 clones, 91% of them seen just once. What was sequenced was peripheral blood. Receptors were obtained from a man in his fifties with active COVID-19. The CDR3 runs from the conserved cysteine through the conserved F or W. The D gene is left open where the match is weak. The size of a clone is reported for some rows only, either as once, few or many, or as a class for expanded clones.

TRBJ2-3 | once | TRBV15 | - | TGTGCCACCAGCAGTTTGGCAGGGGGCACAGATACGCAGTATTTT | CATSSLAGGTDTQYF
TRBJ1-2 | - | TRBV12-3/TRBV12-4 | TRBD1 | TGTGCCAGCAGGGGAACGGACAGGAAGGGCTACACCTTC | CASRGTDRKGYTF
TRBJ2-1 | - | TRBV5-4 | - | TGTGCCAGCAGCTTTTACGGACAGACTTTATGGAATGAGCAGTTCTTC | CASSFYGQTLWNEQFF
TRBJ2-2 | - | TRBV24-1 | - | TGTGCCACCAGGGGGGGGCCCGACACCGGGGAGCTGTTTTTT | CATRGGPDTGELFF
TRBJ1-2 | once | TRBV9 | - | TGTGCCAGCAGCGTAGCACCGGGTCGCACTTCCTATGGCTACACCTTC | CASSVAPGRTSYGYTF
TRBJ2-3 | - | TRBV15 | - | TGTGCCACCAGCAGAGCCCTTTCCACAGATACGCAGTATTTT | CATSRALSTDTQYF
TRBJ2-5 | - | TRBV5-1 | TRBD2 | TGCGCCAGCAGCTTGGTTGGGACTAGCGGGGGTTCACAAGAGACCCAGTACTTC | CASSLVGTSGGSQETQYF
TRBJ2-2 | - | TRBV24-1 | - | TGTGCCACCGGCGATCGGGGTTCGCCGAACACCGGGGAGCTGTTTTTT | CATGDRGSPNTGELFF
TRBJ2-7 | - | TRBV7-8 | - | TGTGCCAGCAGCTTAGGACTCCTGACCTCCTACGAGCAGTACTTC | CASSLGLLTSYEQYF
TRBJ2-7 | - | TRBV5-5 | - | TGTGCCAGCAGCTTGGTACAGGTTACCCACGAGCAGTACTTC | CASSLVQVTHEQYF
TRBJ2-3 | - | TRBV19 | TRBD1 | TGTGCCAGTAGGGGGACAGGTGACACAGATACGCAGTATTTT | CASRGTGDTDTQYF
TRBJ1-5 | - | TRBV19 | TRBD1 | TGTGCCAGTACCCCAGACAGGGGAGGCAATCAGCCCCAGCATTTT | CASTPDRGGNQPQHF
TRBJ2-5 | once | TRBV28 | TRBD2 | TGTGCCAGCAGTGACAGGCCGGGACTAGCGGGGGGATACCAAGAGACCCAGTACTTC | CASSDRPGLAGGYQETQYF
TRBJ2-2 | - | TRBV24-1 | TRBD1 | TGTGCCACCAGTGACCCGGGACAGGCATACACCGGGGAGCTGTTTTTT | CATSDPGQAYTGELFF
TRBJ2-3 | - | TRBV6-5 | - | TGTGCCAGCCGAGAGGGATCAGATACGCAGTATTTT | CASREGSDTQYF
TRBJ1-3 | once | TRBV5-4 | - | TGTGCCAGCAGACCCGGGGGGACTGGAAACACCATATATTTT | CASRPGGTGNTIYF
TRBJ2-1 | - | TRBV11-2 | TRBD2 | TGTGCCAGCAGCTTAGAGGGCCTAGCGGTTGAGCAGTTCTTC | CASSLEGLAVEQFF
TRBJ2-5 | - | TRBV11-3 | - | TGTGCCAGCAGCTTAGGGTATGGCCCTGCGGGACAAGAGACCCAGTACTTC | CASSLGYGPAGQETQYF
TRBJ1-3 | - | TRBV7-6 | TRBD1 | TGTGCCAGCAGCTTAAATTCCAGGACAGGTGGAAACACCATATATTTT | CASSLNSRTGGNTIYF
TRBJ1-1 | once | TRBV27 | - | TGTGCCAGCAGTCCCCATGCAGGCCGAATCGCTGAAGCTTTCTTT | CASSPHAGRIAEAFF
TRBJ1-6 | - | TRBV30 | TRBD1 | TGTGCCTGGAGTCACGGGACAGATAATTCACCCCTCCACTTT | CAWSHGTDNSPLHF
TRBJ1-2 | - | TRBV5-5 | TRBD1 | TGTGCCAGCAGCTCAATAGCCGGGACAGGGGGCGCAAGTGACTATGGCTACACCTTC | CASSSIAGTGGASDYGYTF
TRBJ2-7 | - | TRBV5-1 | - | TGCGCCAGCAGCTTGCAACCCGTAGCGGACTGGACCCTCGAGCAGTACTTC | CASSLQPVADWTLEQYF
TRBJ2-6 | few | TRBV28 | TRBD1 | TGTGCCAGCAGAACAGGGGCGGGTGCCTCTGGGGCCAACGTCCTGACTTTC | CASRTGAGASGANVLTF
TRBJ1-5 | - | TRBV5-1 | - | TGCGCCAGCAGCTTGTTTGGGCAGGCGCAGGAGCCCCAGCATTTT | CASSLFGQAQEPQHF
TRBJ2-3 | once | TRBV7-2 | TRBD2 | TGTGCCAGCAGCTTAGTTGGAAGCGGGGGGTTGTCAGATACGCAGTATTTT | CASSLVGSGGLSDTQYF
TRBJ1-1 | few | TRBV19 | - | TGTGCCAGTAGTCTCCTACAGGCCGCTAGAACTGAAGCTTTCTTT | CASSLLQAARTEAFF
TRBJ2-1 | - | TRBV5-6 | TRBD2 | TGTGCCAGCAGCCCGGGACGGGGGGGCTACAATGAGCAGTTCTTC | CASSPGRGGYNEQFF
TRBJ1-5 | once | TRBV6-5 | - | TGTGCCACCAAAACGGTGGGCAATGGCAATCAGCCCCAGCATTTT | CATKTVGNGNQPQHF
TRBJ2-1 | - | TRBV7-2 | TRBD2 | TGTGCCAGCAGCTCCGGACTAGGAGGGTACAATGAGCAGTTCTTC | CASSSGLGGYNEQFF
TRBJ2-3 | - | TRBV5-1 | TRBD2 | TGCGCCAGCAGCTTGGCCCCCAGCGGGACTTTTACAGATACGCAGTATTTT | CASSLAPSGTFTDTQYF
TRBJ2-5 | - | TRBV6-6 | TRBD2 | TGTGCCAGCAGTCGAGGACTAGCGGGGGGAGGAGAGACCCAGTACTTC | CASSRGLAGGGETQYF
TRBJ2-2 | - | TRBV3-1/TRBV3-2 | TRBD2 | TGTGCCAGCAGCGGAACCTCCGGGACTAGCGGGTGGAACACCGGGGAGCTGTTTTTT | CASSGTSGTSGWNTGELFF
TRBJ1-5 | - | TRBV5-1 | - | TGCGCCAGCAGCTTGGACCCCCAGGGGCCCCAGCATTTT | CASSLDPQGPQHF
TRBJ2-7 | - | TRBV6-1 | - | TGTGCCAGCAGTGAAGGTCAGGGATCGATCTACGAGCAGTACTTC | CASSEGQGSIYEQYF
TRBJ1-6 | - | TRBV6-1 | TRBD1 | TGTGCCAGCAGTGAAGTGGACAGGGGGGGTTCACCCCTCCACTTT | CASSEVDRGGSPLHF
TRBJ1-1 | - | TRBV29-1 | - | TGCAGCGTTGCCAGAAACACTGAAGCTTTCTTT | CSVARNTEAFF
TRBJ2-1 | - | TRBV11-2 | TRBD2 | TGTGCCAGCAGCTCGGGGTCCGCGGGAGTAGGGTTCTTC | CASSSGSAGVGFF
TRBJ2-1 | - | TRBV6-4 | - | TGTGCCAGCAGTGACTCGGCGTGGGAGTGGAGCTCCTACAATGAGCAGTTCTTC | CASSDSAWEWSSYNEQFF
TRBJ1-4 | - | TRBV5-1 | TRBD1 | TGCGCCAGCAGCGCGGGACAGATAAGGGAAAAACTGTTTTTT | CASSAGQIREKLFF
TRBJ2-5 | once | TRBV7-9 | - | TGTGCCAGCAGCTTAGTTCTAGAGACCCAGTACTTC | CASSLVLETQYF
TRBJ2-3 | - | TRBV10-3 | - | TGTGCCATCAGGGAAGGCGGGACCACAGATACGCAGTATTTT | CAIREGGTTDTQYF
TRBJ2-2 | - | TRBV5-4 | TRBD1 | TGTGCCAGCAGCGCACTGGGACAGGGGGCCACCGGGGAGCTGTTTTTT | CASSALGQGATGELFF
TRBJ2-4 | - | TRBV4-2 | TRBD1 | TGTGCCAGCAGCCCTCAGGGGGCTAAAAACATTCAGTACTTC | CASSPQGAKNIQYF
TRBJ1-1 | - | TRBV12-3/TRBV12-4 | - | TGTGCCAGCAGACAGAATATGAACACTGAAGCTTTCTTT | CASRQNMNTEAFF